This T cell receptor beta chain derives from a study of shared clonotypes between healthy human individuals. About the study: The cohort had a couple of women and three men, ages 18 to 49. The study's findings and limits: Estimated richness was generally greater in naive than memory subsets. A small donor pool kept down the genetic and exposure-history diversity that was represented.

Remarks on this clone: The antigen remains unidentified.

The germline V gene encodes CDR1 MDHEN and CDR2 SYDVKM. This CDR3 has 16 amino acids. V gave up 2 bases and J gave up 0 bases, with 13 bases separating them. The authors' processing: ImmunoSEQ supplied junction-only sequences lacking quality scores, so filtering was different. Sequencing was performed with immunoSEQ multiplex PCR; in TCRdb, only in-frame clones are kept and a portion is missing. V and J calls and clone size come straight from that table; D and trimming were deduced from the DNA. The data contain roughly 770,000 clones, approximately 97% of them seen just once; the ten biggest clones take up roughly 0.23%. Terminally differentiated effector memory CD45RA+ cells were excluded from the naive CD8 cells, which were CD45RO-negative and positively selected for CCR7.

The specimen was naive CD8+ T cells sorted from blood. V is TRBV28 and J is TRBJ1-1; D is perhaps TRBD1 (5 bases). The receptor was isolated from a man younger than 45 in good health. The CDR3 DNA reads TGTGCCAGCAGTTTAAGGATCAGGGATATGAACACTGAAGCTTTCTTT. Protein sequence: CASSLRIRDMNTEAFF.